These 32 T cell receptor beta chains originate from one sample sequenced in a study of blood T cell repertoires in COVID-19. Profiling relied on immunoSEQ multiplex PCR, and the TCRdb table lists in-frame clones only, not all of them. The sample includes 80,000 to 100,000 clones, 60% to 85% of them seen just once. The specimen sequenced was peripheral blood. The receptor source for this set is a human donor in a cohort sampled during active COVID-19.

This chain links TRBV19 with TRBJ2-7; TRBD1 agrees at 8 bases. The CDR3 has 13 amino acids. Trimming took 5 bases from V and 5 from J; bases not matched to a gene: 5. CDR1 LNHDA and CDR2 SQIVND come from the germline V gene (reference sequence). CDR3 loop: CASSPRTGNEQYF. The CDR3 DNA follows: TGTGCCAGTAGTCCCCGGACAGGGAACGAGCAGTACTTC.

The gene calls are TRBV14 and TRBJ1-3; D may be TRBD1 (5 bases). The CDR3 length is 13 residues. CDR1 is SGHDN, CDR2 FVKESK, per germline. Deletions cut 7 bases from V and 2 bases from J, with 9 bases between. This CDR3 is CASMGLAGNTIYF. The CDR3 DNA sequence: TGTGCCAGCATGGGACTTGCTGGAAACACCATATATTTT.

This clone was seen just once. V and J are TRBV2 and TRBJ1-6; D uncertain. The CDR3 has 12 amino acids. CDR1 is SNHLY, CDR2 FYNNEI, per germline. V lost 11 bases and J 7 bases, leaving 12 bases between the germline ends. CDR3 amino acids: CAGFGGNSPLHF. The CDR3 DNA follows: TGTGCCGGATTTGGAGGGAATTCACCCCTCCACTTT.

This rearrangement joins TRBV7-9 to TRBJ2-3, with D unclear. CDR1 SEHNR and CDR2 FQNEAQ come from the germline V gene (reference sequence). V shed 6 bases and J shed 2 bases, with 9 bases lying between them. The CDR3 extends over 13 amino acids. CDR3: CASSVRNTDTQYF. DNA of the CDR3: TGTGCCAGCAGTGTCAGGAACACAGATACGCAGTATTTT.

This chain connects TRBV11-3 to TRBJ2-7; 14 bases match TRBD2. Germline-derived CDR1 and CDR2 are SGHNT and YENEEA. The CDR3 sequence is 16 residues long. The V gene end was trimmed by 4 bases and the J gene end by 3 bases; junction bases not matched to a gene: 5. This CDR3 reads CASSSPGLAGVYEQYV. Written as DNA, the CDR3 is TGTGCCAGCAGCTCACCGGGACTAGCGGGGGTCTACGAGCAGTACGTC.

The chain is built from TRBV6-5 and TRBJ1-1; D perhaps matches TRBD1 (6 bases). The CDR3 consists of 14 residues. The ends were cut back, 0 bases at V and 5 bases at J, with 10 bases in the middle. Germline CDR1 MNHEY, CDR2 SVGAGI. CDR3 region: CASSYSRGSTEAFF. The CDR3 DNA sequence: TGTGCCAGCAGTTACTCCAGGGGAAGTACTGAAGCTTTCTTT.

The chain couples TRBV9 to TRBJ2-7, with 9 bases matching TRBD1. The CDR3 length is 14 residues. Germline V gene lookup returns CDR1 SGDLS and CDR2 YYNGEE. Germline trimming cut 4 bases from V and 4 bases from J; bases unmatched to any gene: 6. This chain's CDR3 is CASSSHRGPYEQYF. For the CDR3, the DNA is TGTGCCAGCAGCTCCCACAGGGGGCCTTACGAGCAGTACTTC.

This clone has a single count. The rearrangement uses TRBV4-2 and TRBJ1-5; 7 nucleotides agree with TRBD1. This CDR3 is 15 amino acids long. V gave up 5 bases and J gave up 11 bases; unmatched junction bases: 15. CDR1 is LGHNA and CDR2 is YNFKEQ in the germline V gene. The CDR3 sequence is CASSSTDIQGLAQHF. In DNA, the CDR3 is TGTGCCAGCAGCTCCACGGACATACAGGGGTTGGCCCAGCATTTT.

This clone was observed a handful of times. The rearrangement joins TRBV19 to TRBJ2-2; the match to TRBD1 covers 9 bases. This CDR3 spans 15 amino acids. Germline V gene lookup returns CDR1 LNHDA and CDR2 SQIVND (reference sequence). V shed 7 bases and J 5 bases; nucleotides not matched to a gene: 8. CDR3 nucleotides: TGTGCCAGTATCCCCGGGACAGGGTCAACCGGGGAGCTGTTTTTT. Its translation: CASIPGTGSTGELFF.

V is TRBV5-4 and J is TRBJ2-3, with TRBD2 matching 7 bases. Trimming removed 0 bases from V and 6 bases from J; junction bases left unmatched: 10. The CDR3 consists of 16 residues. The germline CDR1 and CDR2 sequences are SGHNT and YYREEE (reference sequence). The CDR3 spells CASSLDGLVGSDTQYF. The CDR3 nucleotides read TGTGCCAGCAGCTTGGACGGACTAGTCGGATCTGATACGCAGTATTTT. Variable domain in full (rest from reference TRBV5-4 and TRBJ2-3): ETGVTQSPTHLIKTRGQQVTLRCSSQSGHNTVSWYQQALGQGPQFIFQYYREEENGRGNFPPRFSGLQFPNYSSELNVNALELDDSALYLCASSLDGLVGSDTQYFGPGTRLTVL.

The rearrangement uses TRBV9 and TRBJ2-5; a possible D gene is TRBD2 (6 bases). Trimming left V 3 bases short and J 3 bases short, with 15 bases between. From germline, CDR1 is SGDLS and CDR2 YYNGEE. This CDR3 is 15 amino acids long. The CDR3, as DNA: TGTGCCAGCAGCGCCGGAGGGTTAGCAGAAGAGACCCAGTACTTC. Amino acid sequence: CASSAGGLAEETQYF.

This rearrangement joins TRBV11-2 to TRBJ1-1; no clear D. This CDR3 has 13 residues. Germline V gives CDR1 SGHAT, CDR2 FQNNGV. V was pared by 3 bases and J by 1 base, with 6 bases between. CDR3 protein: CASSLRANTEAFF. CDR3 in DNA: TGTGCCAGCAGCTTGAGGGCGAACACTGAAGCTTTCTTT.

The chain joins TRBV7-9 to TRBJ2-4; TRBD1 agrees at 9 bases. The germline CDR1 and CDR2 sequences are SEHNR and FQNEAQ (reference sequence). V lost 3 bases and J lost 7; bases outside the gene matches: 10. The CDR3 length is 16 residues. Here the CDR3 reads CASSFGGTGLDNIQYF. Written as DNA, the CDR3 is TGTGCCAGCAGCTTTGGCGGGACAGGGTTAGACAACATTCAGTACTTC.

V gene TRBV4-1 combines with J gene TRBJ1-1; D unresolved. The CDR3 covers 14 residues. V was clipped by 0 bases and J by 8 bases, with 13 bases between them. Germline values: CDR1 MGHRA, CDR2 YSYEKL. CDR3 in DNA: TGCGCCAGCAGCCAAGATCTTGTGTGGAGGGAAGCTTTCTTT. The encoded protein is CASSQDLVWREAFF.

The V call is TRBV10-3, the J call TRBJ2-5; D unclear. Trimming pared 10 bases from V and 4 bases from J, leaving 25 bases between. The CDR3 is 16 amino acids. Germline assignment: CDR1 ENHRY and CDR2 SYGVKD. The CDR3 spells CATSEAPLLVGETQYF. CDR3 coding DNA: TGTGCCACGTCCGAGGCTCCACTGCTGGTGGGAGAGACCCAGTACTTC.

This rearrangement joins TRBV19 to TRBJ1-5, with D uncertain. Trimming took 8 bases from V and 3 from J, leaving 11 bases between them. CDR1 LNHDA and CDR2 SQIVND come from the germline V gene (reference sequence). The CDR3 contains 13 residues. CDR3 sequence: CASEGLPNQPQHF. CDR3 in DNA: TGTGCCAGTGAGGGCCTTCCCAATCAGCCCCAGCATTTT.

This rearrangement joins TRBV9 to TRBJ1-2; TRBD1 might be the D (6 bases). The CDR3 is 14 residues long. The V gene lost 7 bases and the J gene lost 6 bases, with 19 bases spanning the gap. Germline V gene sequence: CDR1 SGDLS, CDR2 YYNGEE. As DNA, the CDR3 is TGTGCCAGCGAATCGGGGGGGCGAGCCCATGGCTACACCTTC. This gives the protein CASESGGRAHGYTF.

The CDR3 DNA reads TGCGCCAGCAGCATATCGAGGACAGGGGGCAACACTGAAGCTTTCTTT. Protein sequence: CASSISRTGGNTEAFF. The rearrangement links TRBV5-1 to TRBJ1-1, with 11 bases aligning to TRBD1. The CDR3 is made up of 16 amino acids. Losses at the gene ends were 4 bases for V and 2 bases for J; bases not matched to a gene: 7. Germline CDR1 is SGHRS and CDR2 is YFSETQ.

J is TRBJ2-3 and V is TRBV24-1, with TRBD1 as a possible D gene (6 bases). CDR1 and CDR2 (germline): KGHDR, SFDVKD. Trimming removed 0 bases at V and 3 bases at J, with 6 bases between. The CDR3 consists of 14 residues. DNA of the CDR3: TGTGCCACCAGTGATTTGCAGGGGACAGATACGCAGTATTTT. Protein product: CATSDLQGTDTQYF.

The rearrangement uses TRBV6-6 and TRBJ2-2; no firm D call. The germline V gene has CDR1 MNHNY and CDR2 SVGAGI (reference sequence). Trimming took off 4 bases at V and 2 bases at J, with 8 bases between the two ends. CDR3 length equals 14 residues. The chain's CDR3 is CASSSLLNTGELFF. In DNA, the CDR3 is TGTGCCAGCAGTTCCCTCCTCAACACCGGGGAGCTGTTTTTT.

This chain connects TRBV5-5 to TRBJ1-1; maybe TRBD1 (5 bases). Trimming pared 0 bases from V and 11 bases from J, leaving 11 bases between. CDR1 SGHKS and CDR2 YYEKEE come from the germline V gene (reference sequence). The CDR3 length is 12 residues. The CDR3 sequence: CASSLGREGAFF. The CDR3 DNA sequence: TGTGCCAGCAGCTTGGGGAGGGAGGGGGCTTTCTTT.

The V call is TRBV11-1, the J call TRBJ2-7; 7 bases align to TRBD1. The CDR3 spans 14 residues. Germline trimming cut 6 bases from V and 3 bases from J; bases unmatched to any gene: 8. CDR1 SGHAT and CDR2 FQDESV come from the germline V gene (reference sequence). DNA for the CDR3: TGTGCCAGCAGGAACCTGGGACAGAACTACGAGCAGTACTTC. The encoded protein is CASRNLGQNYEQYF.

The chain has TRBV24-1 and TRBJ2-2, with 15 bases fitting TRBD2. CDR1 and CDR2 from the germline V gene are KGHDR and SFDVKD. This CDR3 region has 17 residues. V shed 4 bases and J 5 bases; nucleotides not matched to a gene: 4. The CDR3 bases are TGTGCCACCAGTGACACCGGACTAGCGGGAGGGACCGGGGAGCTGTTTTTT. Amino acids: CATSDTGLAGGTGELFF.

CDR3 in DNA: TGCGCCAGCAGCTTGGACAGTAACAATTCACCCCTCCACTTT. Encoded protein: CASSLDSNNSPLHF. This sequence joins TRBV5-1 and TRBJ1-6; D is ambiguous. In germline, CDR1 is SGHRS, CDR2 YFSETQ. The CDR3 length is 14 residues. Trimming cost V 0 bases and J 7 bases, with 8 bases left between them.

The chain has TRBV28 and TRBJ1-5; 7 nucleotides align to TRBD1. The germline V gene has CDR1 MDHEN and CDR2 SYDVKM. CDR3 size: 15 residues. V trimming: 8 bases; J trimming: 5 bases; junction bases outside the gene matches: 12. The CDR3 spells CASSTRARGYQPQHF. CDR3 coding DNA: TGTGCCAGCTCCACCAGGGCCAGGGGGTATCAGCCCCAGCATTTT.

The CDR3 protein is CASSTGKETQYF. The CDR3 DNA is TGTGCCAGCAGTACAGGGAAAGAGACCCAGTACTTC. J is TRBJ2-5 and V is TRBV6-5; TRBD1 might be the D (6 bases). Germline V lookup: CDR1 MNHEY, CDR2 SVGAGI. V gave up 5 bases and J gave up 3 bases, with 7 bases separating them. This CDR3 spans 12 amino acids.

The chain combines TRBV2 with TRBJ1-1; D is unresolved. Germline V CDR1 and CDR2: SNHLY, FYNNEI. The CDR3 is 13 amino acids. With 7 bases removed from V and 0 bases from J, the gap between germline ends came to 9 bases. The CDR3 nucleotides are TGTGCCAGCATGGCAGGCCTGAACACTGAAGCTTTCTTT. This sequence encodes CASMAGLNTEAFF.

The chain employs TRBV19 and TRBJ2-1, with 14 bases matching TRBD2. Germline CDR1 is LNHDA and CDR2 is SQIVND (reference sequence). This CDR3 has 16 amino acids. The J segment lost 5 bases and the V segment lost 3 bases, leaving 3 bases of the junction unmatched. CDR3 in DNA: TGTGCCAGTAGTATCGCGGGACTAGCGGGAGACAATGAGCAGTTCTTC. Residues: CASSIAGLAGDNEQFF. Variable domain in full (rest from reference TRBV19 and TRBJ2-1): DGGITQSPKYLFRKEGQNVTLSCEQNLNHDAMYWYRQDPGQGLRLIYYSQIVNDFQKGDIAEGYSVSREKKESFPLTVTSAQKNPTAFYLCASSIAGLAGDNEQFFGPGTRLTVL.

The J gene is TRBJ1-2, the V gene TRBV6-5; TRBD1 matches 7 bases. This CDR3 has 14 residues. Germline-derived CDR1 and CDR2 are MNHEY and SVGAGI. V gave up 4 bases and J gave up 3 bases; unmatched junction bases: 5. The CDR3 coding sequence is TGTGCCAGCAGTTCGGGACAGTCGTACTATGGCTACACCTTC. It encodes CASSSGQSYYGYTF.

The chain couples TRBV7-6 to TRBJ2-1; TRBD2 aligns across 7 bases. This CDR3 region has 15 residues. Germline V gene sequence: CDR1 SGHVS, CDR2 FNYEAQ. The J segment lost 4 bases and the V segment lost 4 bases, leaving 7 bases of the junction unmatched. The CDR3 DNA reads TGTGCCAGCAGCTCAAAACTAGCGACGTACAATGAGCAGTTCTTC. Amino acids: CASSSKLATYNEQFF.

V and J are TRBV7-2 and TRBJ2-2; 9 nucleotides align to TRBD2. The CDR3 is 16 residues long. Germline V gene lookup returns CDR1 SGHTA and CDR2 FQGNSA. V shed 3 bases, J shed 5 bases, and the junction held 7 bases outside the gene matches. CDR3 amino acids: CASSFEAGGLTGELFF. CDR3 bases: TGTGCCAGCAGCTTCGAGGCGGGGGGGCTTACCGGGGAGCTGTTTTTT.

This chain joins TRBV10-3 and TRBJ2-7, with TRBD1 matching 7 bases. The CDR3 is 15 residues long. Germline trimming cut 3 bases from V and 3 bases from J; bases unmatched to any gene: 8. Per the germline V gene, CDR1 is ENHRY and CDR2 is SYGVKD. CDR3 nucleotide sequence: TGTGCCATCAGTGACGGGACAGCCAACATCTACGAGCAGTACTTC. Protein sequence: CAISDGTANIYEQYF.